Listed below are T cell receptor beta chains from one sample, sequenced in a study of CD8+CD57+ T cells in acquired aplastic anemia. TCRdb recomputed calls from the reads with MiXCR, one row per CDR3 protein. Among 68,000 or so distinct CDR3 sequences listed, 45% to 60% were seen once. Sequencing used sorted CD4+, CD8+, or CD8+CD57+ T cells (not recorded which) from PBMCs. The source of these receptors is a human donor in good health, serving as a control. Each CDR3 is given with its conserved first and last residue. The D gene is left open where the match is weak. Clone size is shown for a subset of rows, as once, few, many or a class of expanded clone.

clone_size: many
v_call: TRBV12-3/TRBV12-4
j_call: TRBJ1-3
d_call: TRBD1
cdr3_aa: CASSLGTGMTGNTIYF
cdr3_nt: TGTGCCAGCAGTTTAGGGACAGGGATGACTGGAAACACCATATATTTT

clone_size: many
v_call: TRBV27
j_call: TRBJ2-1
d_call: NA
cdr3_aa: CASRIRDGAYGEQFF
cdr3_nt: TGTGCCAGCAGGATCCGGGACGGGGCATACGGTGAGCAGTTCTTC

clone_size: many
v_call: TRBV6-6
j_call: TRBJ1-3
d_call: NA
cdr3_aa: CASSYGNSGNTIYF
cdr3_nt: TGTGCCAGCAGTTACGGCAACTCTGGAAACACCATATATTTT

clone_size: NA
v_call: TRBV25-1
j_call: TRBJ1-6
d_call: NA
cdr3_aa: CASSVGNSPLHF
cdr3_nt: TGTGCCAGCAGTGTAGGGAATTCACCCCTCCACTTT

clone_size: medium-sized
v_call: TRBV2
j_call: TRBJ2-7
d_call: TRBD1
cdr3_aa: CATTQGDRVYEQYF
cdr3_nt: TGTGCCACCACTCAGGGGGACAGGGTCTACGAGCAGTACTTC

clone_size: NA
v_call: TRBV10-2
j_call: TRBJ1-5
d_call: NA
cdr3_aa: CASRRAPRQPQHF
cdr3_nt: TGCGCCAGCCGCAGGGCCCCAAGACAGCCCCAGCATTTT

clone_size: NA
v_call: TRBV29-1
j_call: TRBJ2-5
d_call: TRBD1
cdr3_aa: CSAVLQGAGGTQYF
cdr3_nt: TGCAGCGCTGTTTTACAGGGGGCAGGAGGGACCCAGTACTTC

clone_size: NA
v_call: TRBV19
j_call: TRBJ1-1
d_call: NA
cdr3_aa: CASSIEGRMNTEAFF
cdr3_nt: TGTGCCAGTAGTATAGAGGGCAGAATGAACACTGAAGCTTTCTTT

clone_size: many
v_call: TRBV4-1
j_call: TRBJ1-2
d_call: NA
cdr3_aa: CASSQERVADYGYTF
cdr3_nt: TGCGCCAGCAGCCAAGAAAGAGTTGCAGACTATGGCTACACCTTC

clone_size: once
v_call: TRBV7-9
j_call: TRBJ1-1
d_call: NA
cdr3_aa: CASSVETYGNTEAFF
cdr3_nt: TGTGCCAGCAGCGTAGAGACCTACGGGAACACTGAAGCTTTCTTT

clone_size: many
v_call: TRBV29-1
j_call: TRBJ1-1
d_call: TRBD1
cdr3_aa: CSVEGTGRRGF
cdr3_nt: TGCAGCGTTGAAGGGACAGGCCGGCGGGGCTTT

clone_size: NA
v_call: TRBV7-2
j_call: TRBJ1-1
d_call: TRBD1
cdr3_aa: CASRGGQITFF
cdr3_nt: TGTGCCAGCAGAGGGGGACAGATAACTTTCTTT

clone_size: NA
v_call: TRBV20-1
j_call: TRBJ1-1
d_call: NA
cdr3_aa: CSARARARAFF
cdr3_nt: TGCAGTGCTAGAGCTCGAGCTAGGGCTTTCTTT

clone_size: NA
v_call: TRBV20-1
j_call: TRBJ2-1
d_call: TRBD2
cdr3_aa: CSARTSGEGEQFF
cdr3_nt: TGCAGTGCGCGGACTAGCGGGGAGGGTGAGCAGTTCTTC

clone_size: many
v_call: TRBV4-1
j_call: TRBJ2-7
d_call: TRBD2
cdr3_aa: CASSQSWTSGSYEQYF
cdr3_nt: TGCGCCAGCAGCCAAAGTTGGACTAGCGGCTCCTACGAGCAGTACTTC

clone_size: NA
v_call: TRBV5-1
j_call: TRBJ1-1
d_call: NA
cdr3_aa: CASSLDGAWNTEAFF
cdr3_nt: TGCGCCAGCAGCTTGGATGGGGCTTGGAACACTGAAGCTTTCTTT

clone_size: few
v_call: TRBV2
j_call: TRBJ1-1
d_call: NA
cdr3_aa: CASKAWVVNTEAFF
cdr3_nt: TGTGCCAGCAAGGCGTGGGTTGTGAACACTGAAGCTTTCTTT

clone_size: once
v_call: TRBV2
j_call: TRBJ2-1
d_call: NA
cdr3_aa: CASSEAVVSNEQFF
cdr3_nt: TGTGCCAGCAGTGAAGCTGTAGTCTCCAATGAGCAGTTCTTC

clone_size: NA
v_call: TRBV29-1
j_call: TRBJ2-3
d_call: NA
cdr3_aa: CSPVQHSTDTQYF
cdr3_nt: TGCAGCCCAGTTCAGCATAGCACAGATACGCAGTATTTT

clone_size: NA
v_call: TRBV15
j_call: TRBJ1-1
d_call: NA
cdr3_aa: CATSSGRVNTEAFF
cdr3_nt: TGTGCCACCAGCAGTGGCAGGGTGAACACTGAAGCTTTCTTT

clone_size: NA
v_call: TRBV20-1
j_call: TRBJ1-1
d_call: NA
cdr3_aa: CSARSSTGEGTEAFF
cdr3_nt: TGCAGTGCTAGATCTTCTACCGGTGAGGGCACTGAAGCTTTCTTT

clone_size: NA
v_call: TRBV10-3
j_call: TRBJ1-1
d_call: TRBD1
cdr3_aa: CAIRGQEDRTAEAFF
cdr3_nt: TGTGCCATCAGGGGACAGGAAGACCGTACGGCTGAAGCTTTCTTT

clone_size: NA
v_call: TRBV12-3/TRBV12-4
j_call: TRBJ2-7
d_call: NA
cdr3_aa: CASSLGPRDEQYF
cdr3_nt: TGTGCCAGCAGTTTAGGCCCGAGGGACGAGCAGTACTTC

clone_size: few
v_call: TRBV7-8
j_call: TRBJ2-7
d_call: NA
cdr3_aa: CATESEGVRSEQYF
cdr3_nt: TGTGCCACCGAGAGTGAGGGAGTACGAAGCGAGCAGTACTTC

clone_size: NA
v_call: TRBV29-1
j_call: TRBJ2-1
d_call: NA
cdr3_aa: CSVGPPNNEQFF
cdr3_nt: TGCAGCGTTGGACCTCCCAACAATGAGCAGTTCTTC

clone_size: few
v_call: TRBV19
j_call: TRBJ2-3
d_call: NA
cdr3_aa: CASSIASGPSTDTQYF
cdr3_nt: TGTGCCAGTAGTATAGCAAGCGGGCCAAGCACAGATACGCAGTATTTT

clone_size: NA
v_call: TRBV24-1
j_call: TRBJ2-3
d_call: TRBD2
cdr3_aa: CATSLAASTDTQYF
cdr3_nt: TGTGCCACCAGTCTAGCGGCTAGCACAGATACGCAGTACTTT

clone_size: NA
v_call: TRBV2
j_call: TRBJ1-2
d_call: TRBD1
cdr3_aa: CASSIGTGGYTF
cdr3_nt: TGTGCCAGCAGTATCGGGACAGGGGGCTACACCTTC

clone_size: NA
v_call: TRBV9
j_call: TRBJ1-1
d_call: TRBD1
cdr3_aa: CASSGGDRQGGNTEAFF
cdr3_nt: TGTGCCAGCAGCGGGGGGGACCGACAGGGAGGAAACACTGAAGCTTTCTTT